The sequence of this T cell receptor (beta chain) was determined in a study of regulatory T cells in long-lasting Graves disease. Whole-study findings and limits: Persistent patients shared more public clonotypes (fewer than 3,000) than newly diagnosed patients (about 970).

Construction of the TCR beta libraries employed iRepertoire HTBI primers in conjunction with Arm-PCR of CDR3 regions. TCRdb recomputed calls from the multiplex PCR reads with MiXCR, one row per CDR3 protein. Altogether 400,000 to 500,000 distinct CDR3 sequences are present, 21% being singletons, with the ten largest covering over 11%. CDR3 length: 15 amino acids. The germline V gene encodes CDR1 LGHDT and CDR2 YNNKEL (reference sequence). V lost 0 bases and J 5 bases, leaving 12 bases between the germline ends. Stated time point: persistent/refractory GD, antithyroid drugs over 5 years with positive TRAb. The TCR library was made from RNA that had been extracted from PBMCs in TRIzol. American Thyroid Association guidelines defined Graves' disease diagnosis. In its sample, this clonotype was seen once. What it binds is unknown.

The sample consisted of peripheral blood mononuclear cells (PBMCs), taken when the disease was refractory, from a patient treated with antithyroid drugs. The TCR originated in a female donor with Graves disease. The V call is TRBV3-1, the J call TRBJ2-3; the D is unclear. In DNA form, the CDR3 reads TGTGCCAGCAGCCAAGACCCAGGCCTGGGAGATACGCAGTATTTT. Translated: CASSQDPGLGDTQYF.